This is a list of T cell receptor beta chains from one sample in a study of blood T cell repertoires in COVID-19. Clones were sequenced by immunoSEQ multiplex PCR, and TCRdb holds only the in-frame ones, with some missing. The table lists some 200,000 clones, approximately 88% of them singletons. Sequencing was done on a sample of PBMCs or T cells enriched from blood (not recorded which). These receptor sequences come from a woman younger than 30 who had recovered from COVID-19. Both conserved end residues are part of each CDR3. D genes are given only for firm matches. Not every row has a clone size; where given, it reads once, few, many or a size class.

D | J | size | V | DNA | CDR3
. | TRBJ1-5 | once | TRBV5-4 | TGTGCCAGCAGCGCCCGGGGGGACCCGTACCAGCATTTT | CASSARGDPYQHF
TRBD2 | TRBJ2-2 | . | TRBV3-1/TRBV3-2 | TGTGCCAGCAGACGCGGGGGGGTGGACACCGGGGAGCTGTTTTTT | CASRRGGVDTGELFF
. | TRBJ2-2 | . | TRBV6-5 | TGTGCCAGCAGTAGGGGTAACACCGGGGAGCTGTTTTTT | CASSRGNTGELFF
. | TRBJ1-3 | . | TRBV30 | TGTGCCTGGGCACTGGGGCTGATTTCTGGAAACACCATATATTTT | CAWALGLISGNTIYF
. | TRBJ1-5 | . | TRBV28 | TGTGCCAGCAGTTCTACGAGGGGGCAGCCCCAGCATTTT | CASSSTRGQPQHF
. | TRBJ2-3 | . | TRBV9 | TGTGCCAGCAGCGTAGGTGGAGGGGTAAGCACAGATACGCAGTATTTT | CASSVGGGVSTDTQYF
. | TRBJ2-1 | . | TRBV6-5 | TGTGCCAGCGGATACAGGAGCTCCTACAATGAGCAGTTCTTC | CASGYRSSYNEQFF
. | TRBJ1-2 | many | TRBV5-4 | TGTGCCAGCAGCACCGGCCATCAGGGTGGAGATCGCTACACCTTC | CASSTGHQGGDRYTF
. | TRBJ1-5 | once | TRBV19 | TGTGCCAGTATGCGCAGGGGTGCGGATCAGCCCCAGCATTTT | CASMRRGADQPQHF
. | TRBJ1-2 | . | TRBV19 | TGTGCCAGTAGTATAGGCGGCAATAACTATGGCTACACCTTC | CASSIGGNNYGYTF
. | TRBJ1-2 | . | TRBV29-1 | TGCAGCGTTGCAGGCGGAGGAGGCTACACCTTC | CSVAGGGGYTF
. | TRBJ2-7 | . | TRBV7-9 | TGTGCCAGCAGTTCCTTGGGTCTAGGTGAGCAGTACTTC | CASSSLGLGEQYF
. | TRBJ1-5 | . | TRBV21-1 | TGTGCCAGCAGCAAAGGTGGCCAGCCCCAGCATTTT | CASSKGGQPQHF
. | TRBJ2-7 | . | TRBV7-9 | TGTGCCAGCAGCTTAGTTTATGAGGGATCCGAGCAGTACTTC | CASSLVYEGSEQYF
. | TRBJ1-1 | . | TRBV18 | TGTGCCAGCTCACCACCAACCAGCGCTGAAGCTTTCTTT | CASSPPTSAEAFF
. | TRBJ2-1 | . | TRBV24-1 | TGTGCCACCAGTGAGGAGGGACTCCACAATGAGCAGTTCTTC | CATSEEGLHNEQFF
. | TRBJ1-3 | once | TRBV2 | TGTGCCAGCAGTGAAATGGGGGGAGGAAACACCATATATTTT | CASSEMGGGNTIYF
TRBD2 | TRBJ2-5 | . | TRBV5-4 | TGTGCCAGCAGCCGGGCTAGCGGAGAGACCCAGTACTTC | CASSRASGETQYF
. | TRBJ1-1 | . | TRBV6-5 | TGTGCCAGCAGCGGGGGGGAGTACACTGAAGCTTTCTTT | CASSGGEYTEAFF
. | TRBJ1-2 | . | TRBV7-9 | TGTGCCAGCAGCTTACCTGAGGGAGCCCCCTCTGGCTACACCTTC | CASSLPEGAPSGYTF
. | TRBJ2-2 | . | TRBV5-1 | TGCGCCAGCAGCGATGGGGCAGGGGCGGCGATCACCGGGGAGCTGTTTTTT | CASSDGAGAAITGELFF
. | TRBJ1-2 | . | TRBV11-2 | TGTGCCAGCAGCTTACTGAACAGAAATTATGGCTACACCTTC | CASSLLNRNYGYTF
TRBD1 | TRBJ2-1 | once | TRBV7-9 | TGTGCCAGCAGCCATAACCTACGACAGGGCGCTGAGCAGTTCTTC | CASSHNLRQGAEQFF
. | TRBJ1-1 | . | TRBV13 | TGTGCCAGCAGCTTAGGTGAGGGCTCCTTTTCATTCACTGAAGCTTTCTTT | CASSLGEGSFSFTEAFF
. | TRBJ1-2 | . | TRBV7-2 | TGTGCCAGCAGCTCCGTTTTGTCTTATGGCTACACCTTC | CASSSVLSYGYTF
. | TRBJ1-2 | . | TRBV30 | TGTGCCTGGAGTGTCGGCCACGGGAGCGGCTACACCTTC | CAWSVGHGSGYTF
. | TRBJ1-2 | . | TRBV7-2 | TGTGCCAGCAGCTTGAGGGAACAGCGGGCTGGCTACACCTTC | CASSLREQRAGYTF
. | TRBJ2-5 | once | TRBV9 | TGTGCCAGCAGCGTAGCTTCGGGATCTAGACAAGAGACCCAGTACTTC | CASSVASGSRQETQYF